This T cell receptor beta chain was obtained from a study of T-cell reconstitution after alpha-beta-depleted transplantation in children. Germline lookup yields CDR1 SGHVS and CDR2 FQNEAQ. The CDR3 is 14 amino acids. Trimming pared 1 base from V and 14 bases from J, leaving 20 bases between. This clonotype was picked up many times. It was with unique molecular identifiers that the TCRbeta library was prepared. A single record per CDR3 protein comes from TCRdb applying MiXCR to the PCR reads. Of approximately 200,000 distinct CDR3 sequences in the sample, less than 15% are singletons; the top ten hold less than 15%.

The TCR was taken from a human donor who donated a stem cell graft to a child with acute lymphoblastic leukemia. V is TRBV7-8 and J is TRBJ1-2; TRBD1 is a possible D gene (5 bases). The specimen comprised PBMCs from the stem cell graft donor, sampled from the stem cell graft. The CDR3 nucleotides are TGTGCCAGCAGCTTAGGGGGGGACGGACGAGCCCGGACCTTC. Its translation is CASSLGGDGRARTF.